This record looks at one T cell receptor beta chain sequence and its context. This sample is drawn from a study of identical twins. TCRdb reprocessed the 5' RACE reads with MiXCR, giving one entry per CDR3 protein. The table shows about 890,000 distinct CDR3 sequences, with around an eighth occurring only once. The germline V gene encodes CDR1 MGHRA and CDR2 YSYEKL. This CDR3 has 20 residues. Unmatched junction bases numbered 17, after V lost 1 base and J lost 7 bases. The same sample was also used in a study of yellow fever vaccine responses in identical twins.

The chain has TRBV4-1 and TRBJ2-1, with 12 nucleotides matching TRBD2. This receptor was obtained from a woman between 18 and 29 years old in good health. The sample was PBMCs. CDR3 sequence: CASSQGGGASGRGRGNEQFF. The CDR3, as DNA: TGCGCCAGCAGCCAAGGGGGGGGTGCTAGCGGGAGGGGCCGAGGGAATGAGCAGTTCTTC.